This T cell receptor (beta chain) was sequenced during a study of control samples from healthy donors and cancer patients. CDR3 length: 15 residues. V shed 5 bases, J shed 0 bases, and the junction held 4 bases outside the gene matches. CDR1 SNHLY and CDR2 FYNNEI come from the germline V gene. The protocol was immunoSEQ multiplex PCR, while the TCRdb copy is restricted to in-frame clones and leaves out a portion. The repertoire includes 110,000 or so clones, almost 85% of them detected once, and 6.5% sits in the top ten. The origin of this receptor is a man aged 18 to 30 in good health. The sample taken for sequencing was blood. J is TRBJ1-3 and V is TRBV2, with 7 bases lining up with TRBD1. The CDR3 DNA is TGTGCCAGCAGTAAGACAGGGCCCTCTGGAAACACCATATATTTT. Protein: CASSKTGPSGNTIYF.